The sequence of this T cell receptor (beta chain) was determined in a study of blood T cells in healthy people across ages. Study-wide results and limits: Diversity of TCR beta per million T cells declined in a roughly linear way with age.

A word on this clonotype: Antigen: not known.

PCR was performed a second time for about 6 to 12 cycles using a sample-barcoded 5' primer and a J-beta primer mix. TCRdb itself ran the 5' RACE reads through MiXCR, one entry per CDR3 protein. This table has around 1,600,000 distinct CDR3 sequences, 35% to 45% appearing once. Trimming shortened V by 4 bases and J by 2 bases, and 9 bases separated the two germline ends. The CDR3 loop spans 14 amino acids. Per germline, CDR1 SNHLY and CDR2 FYNNEI. Sequencing was done on a sample of blood. The receptor comes from a woman aged 18-29 years in good health. The chain employs TRBV2 and TRBJ2-4; D is uncertain. The CDR3 is CASSAVSPKNIQYF. CDR3 nucleotide sequence: TGTGCCAGCAGTGCAGTGAGCCCCAAAAACATTCAGTACTTC.